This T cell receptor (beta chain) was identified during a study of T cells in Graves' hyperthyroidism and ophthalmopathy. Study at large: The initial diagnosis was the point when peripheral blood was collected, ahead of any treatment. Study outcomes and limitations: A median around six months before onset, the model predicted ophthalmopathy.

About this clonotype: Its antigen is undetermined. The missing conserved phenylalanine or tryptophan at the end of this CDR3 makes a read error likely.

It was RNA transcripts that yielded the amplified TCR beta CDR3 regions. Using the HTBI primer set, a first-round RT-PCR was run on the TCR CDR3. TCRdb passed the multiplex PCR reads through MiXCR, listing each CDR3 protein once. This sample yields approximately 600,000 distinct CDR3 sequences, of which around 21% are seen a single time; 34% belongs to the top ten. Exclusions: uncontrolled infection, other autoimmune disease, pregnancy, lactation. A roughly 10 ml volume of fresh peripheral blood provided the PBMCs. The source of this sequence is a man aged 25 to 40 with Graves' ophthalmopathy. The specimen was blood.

CDR3 amino acids: CASSIRGFTEAFL. The CDR3, as DNA: TGTGCCAGTAGTATTCGCGGATTCACTGAAGCTTTCCTT. The V gene is TRBV19, the J gene TRBJ1-1; D gene ambiguous. The V gene's germline CDR1 is LNHDA and CDR2 SQIVND (reference sequence). The CDR3 is made up of 13 amino acids. Deletions cut 3 bases from V and 4 bases from J, with 9 bases between.